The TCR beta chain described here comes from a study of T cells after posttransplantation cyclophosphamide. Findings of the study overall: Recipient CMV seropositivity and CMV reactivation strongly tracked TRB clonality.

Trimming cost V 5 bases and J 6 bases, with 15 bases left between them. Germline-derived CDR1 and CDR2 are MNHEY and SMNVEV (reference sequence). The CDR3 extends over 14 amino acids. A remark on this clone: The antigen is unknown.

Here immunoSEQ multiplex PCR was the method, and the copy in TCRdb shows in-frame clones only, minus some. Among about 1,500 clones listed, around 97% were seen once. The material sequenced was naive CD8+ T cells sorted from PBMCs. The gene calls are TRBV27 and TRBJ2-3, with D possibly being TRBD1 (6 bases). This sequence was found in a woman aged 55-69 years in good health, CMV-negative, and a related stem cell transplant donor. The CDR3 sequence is CASSPPTGWDTQYF. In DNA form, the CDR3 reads TGTGCCAGCAGTCCCCCGACAGGATGGGATACGCAGTATTTT.